The sequence of this T cell receptor beta chain was determined in a study of shared clonotypes between healthy human individuals. Across the whole study: Researchers drew samples from two women and a few men aged 18 to 49. For every donor, three CD4 naive, three CD4 memory, two CD8 naive and one CD8 memory plates were used.

V shed 6 bases, J shed 8 bases, and the junction held 7 bases outside the gene matches. This CDR3 contains 14 residues. The germline CDR1 and CDR2 sequences are SNHLY and FYNNEI. As to this clone: Its antigen is unknown.

Study-wide points: All-four-donor shared clonotypes had higher generation probabilities than non-shared clonotypes did.

Clones were read by immunoSEQ multiplex PCR, and TCRdb kept only the in-frame ones, dropping some. This table holds some 650,000 clones, around 97% found once. Sequenced input: naive CD4+ T cells sorted from blood. As to subset: CD45RA+ positively selected. The origin of this receptor is a woman under 40 in good health. The V call is TRBV2, the J call TRBJ2-1; TRBD2 matches at 10 bases. The DNA of the CDR3 is TGTGCCAGCAGCCTACTAGCGGGAAGGGATGAGCAGTTCTTC. Protein sequence: CASSLLAGRDEQFF.